This T cell receptor beta chain was documented in a study of T cells after yellow fever vaccination. Looking at the study overall: SMART-Seq v4 Ultra Low Input prepared the low-cell-number fractions.

This CDR3 spans 15 amino acids. The J segment lost 2 bases and the V segment lost 4 bases, leaving 6 bases of the junction unmatched. Germline V gene sequence: CDR1 DFQATT, CDR2 SNEGSKA (reference sequence). General study points: At 95% to 96% for CD4 and about 91% for CD8, most primary-vaccination clones showed up again after the booster. Researchers report a weaker secondary response that nonetheless peaked faster, day 5 versus 15.

Each CDR3 protein gets one entry after TCRdb re-called the 5' RACE reads with MiXCR. The table shows 610,000 or so distinct CDR3 sequences, with approximately 13% occurring only once. This clonotype was seen just once. Antigen unknown. This sequence joins TRBV20-1 and TRBJ2-2; 8 bases are shared with TRBD2. Sequences were derived from PBMCs, sampled on the day of the yellow fever booster vaccination. The sequence derives from a man under 40 who received the YFV17D yellow fever vaccine. The CDR3 DNA sequence: TGCAGTGCTAAGAACGGACTAGCAAACACCGGGGAGCTGTTTTTT. It specifies CSAKNGLANTGELFF.